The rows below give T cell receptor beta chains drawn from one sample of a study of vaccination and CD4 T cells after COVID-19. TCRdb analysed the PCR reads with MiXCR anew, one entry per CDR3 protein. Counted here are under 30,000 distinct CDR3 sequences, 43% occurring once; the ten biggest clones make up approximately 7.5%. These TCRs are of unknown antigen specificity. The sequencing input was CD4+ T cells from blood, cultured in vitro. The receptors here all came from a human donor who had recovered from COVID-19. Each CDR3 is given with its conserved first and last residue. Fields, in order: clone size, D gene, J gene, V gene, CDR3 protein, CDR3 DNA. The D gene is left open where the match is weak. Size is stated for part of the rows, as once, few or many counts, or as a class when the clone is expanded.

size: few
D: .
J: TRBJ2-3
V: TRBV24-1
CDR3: CATSDLPGVSQYF
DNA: TGTGCCACCAGTGATTTGCCCGGGGTTTCGCAGTATTTT

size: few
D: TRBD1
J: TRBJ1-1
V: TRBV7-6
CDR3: CASSLPQGGTEAFF
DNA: TGTGCCAGCAGCTTACCACAGGGGGGGACTGAAGCTTTCTTT

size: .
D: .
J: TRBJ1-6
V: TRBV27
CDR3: CASSYQNSPLHF
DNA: TGTGCCAGCAGTTATCAGAATTCACCCCTCCACTTT

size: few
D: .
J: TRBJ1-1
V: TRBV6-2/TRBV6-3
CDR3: CASKGWNLNTEAFF
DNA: TGTGCCAGCAAAGGGTGGAACCTGAACACTGAAGCTTTCTTT

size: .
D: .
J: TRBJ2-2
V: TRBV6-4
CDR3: CASSEELNTGELFF
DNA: TGTGCCAGCAGTGAGGAGCTGAACACCGGGGAGCTGTTTTTT

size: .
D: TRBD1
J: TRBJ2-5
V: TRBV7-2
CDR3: CASSVGIGTGPAETQYF
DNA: TGTGCCAGCAGCGTAGGAATCGGGACAGGTCCGGCGGAGACCCAGTACTTC

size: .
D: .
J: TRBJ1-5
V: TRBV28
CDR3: CASGPLVNQPQHF
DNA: TGTGCCAGCGGCCCTCTGGTAAATCAGCCCCAGCATTTT

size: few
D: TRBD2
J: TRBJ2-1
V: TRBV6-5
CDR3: CASSYRGLAGSGEQFF
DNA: TGTGCCAGCAGTTATCGAGGACTAGCGGGGTCTGGTGAGCAGTTCTTC

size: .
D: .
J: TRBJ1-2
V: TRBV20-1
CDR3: CSAGDGNYGYTF
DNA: TGCAGTGCCGGCGACGGCAACTATGGCTACACCTTC

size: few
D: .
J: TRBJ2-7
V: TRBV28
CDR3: CASSRGSYEQYF
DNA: TGTGCCAGCAGCCGAGGATCCTACGAGCAGTACTTC

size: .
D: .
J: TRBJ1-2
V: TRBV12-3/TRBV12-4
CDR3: CASNVRTASGNYGYTF
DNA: TGTGCCAGCAATGTTCGGACAGCCTCGGGGAACTATGGCTACACCTTC

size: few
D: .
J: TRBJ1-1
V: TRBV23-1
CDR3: CASSQQGQIIGTEAFF
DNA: TGCGCCAGCAGTCAACAGGGTCAGATTATAGGCACTGAAGCTTTCTTT

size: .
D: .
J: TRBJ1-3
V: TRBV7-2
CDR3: CASSPGSGNTIYF
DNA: TGTGCCAGCAGTCCAGGGTCTGGAAACACCATATATTTT

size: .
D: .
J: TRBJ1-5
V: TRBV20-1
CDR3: CSARALGQPQHF
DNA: TGCAGTGCTAGAGCTTTAGGCCAGCCCCAGCATTTT

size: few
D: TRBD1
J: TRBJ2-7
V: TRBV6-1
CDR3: CASREGYGQGPYEQYF
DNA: TGTGCCAGCAGGGAGGGGTATGGACAGGGGCCCTACGAGCAGTACTTC